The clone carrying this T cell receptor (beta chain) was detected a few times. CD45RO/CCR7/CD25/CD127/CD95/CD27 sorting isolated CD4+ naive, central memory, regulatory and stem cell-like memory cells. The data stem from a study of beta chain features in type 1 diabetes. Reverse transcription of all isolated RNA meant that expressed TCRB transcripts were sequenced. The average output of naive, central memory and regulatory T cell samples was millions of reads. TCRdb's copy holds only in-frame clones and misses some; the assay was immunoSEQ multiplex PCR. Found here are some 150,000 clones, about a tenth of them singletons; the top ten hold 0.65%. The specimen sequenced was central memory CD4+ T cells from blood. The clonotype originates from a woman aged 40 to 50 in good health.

The CDR3 loop reads CASSTGGDTGELFF. CDR3 nucleotides: TGTGCCAGCAGCACAGGGGGCGACACCGGGGAGCTGTTTTTT. The gene calls are TRBV4-2 and TRBJ2-2, with 9 bases lining up with TRBD1. Germline V gene lookup returns CDR1 LGHNA and CDR2 YNFKEQ. The CDR3 extends over 14 amino acids. The ends lost 5 bases at V and 3 bases at J; junction bases unmatched: 1.